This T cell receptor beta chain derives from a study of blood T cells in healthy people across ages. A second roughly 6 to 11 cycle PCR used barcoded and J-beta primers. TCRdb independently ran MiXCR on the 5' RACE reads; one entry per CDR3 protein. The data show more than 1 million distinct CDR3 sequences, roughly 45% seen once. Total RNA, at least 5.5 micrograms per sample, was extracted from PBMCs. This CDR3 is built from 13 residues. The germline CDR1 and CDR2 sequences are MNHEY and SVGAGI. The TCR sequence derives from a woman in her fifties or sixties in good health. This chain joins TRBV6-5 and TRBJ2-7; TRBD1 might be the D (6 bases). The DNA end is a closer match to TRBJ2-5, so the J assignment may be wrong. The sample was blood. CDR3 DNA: TGTGCCAGCAGTCACACAGGGTCTGAGACCCAGTACTTC. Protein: CASSHTGSETQYF.